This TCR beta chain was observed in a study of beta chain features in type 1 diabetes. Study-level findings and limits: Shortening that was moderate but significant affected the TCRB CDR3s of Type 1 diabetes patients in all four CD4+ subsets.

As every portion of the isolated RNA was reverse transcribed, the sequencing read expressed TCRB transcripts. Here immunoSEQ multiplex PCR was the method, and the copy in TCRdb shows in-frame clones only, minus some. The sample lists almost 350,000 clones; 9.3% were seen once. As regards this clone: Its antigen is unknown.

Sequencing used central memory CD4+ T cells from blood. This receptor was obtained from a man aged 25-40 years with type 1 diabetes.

The DNA of the CDR3 is TGTGCCAGCAGTTTACAGGGCACCGGGGAGCTGTTTTTT. Residues: CASSLQGTGELFF. The J gene is TRBJ2-2, the V gene TRBV2; D perhaps matches TRBD1 (6 bases). Germline lookup yields CDR1 SNHLY and CDR2 FYNNEI. Trimming pared 5 bases from V and 4 bases from J, leaving 8 bases between. The CDR3 length is 13 residues.